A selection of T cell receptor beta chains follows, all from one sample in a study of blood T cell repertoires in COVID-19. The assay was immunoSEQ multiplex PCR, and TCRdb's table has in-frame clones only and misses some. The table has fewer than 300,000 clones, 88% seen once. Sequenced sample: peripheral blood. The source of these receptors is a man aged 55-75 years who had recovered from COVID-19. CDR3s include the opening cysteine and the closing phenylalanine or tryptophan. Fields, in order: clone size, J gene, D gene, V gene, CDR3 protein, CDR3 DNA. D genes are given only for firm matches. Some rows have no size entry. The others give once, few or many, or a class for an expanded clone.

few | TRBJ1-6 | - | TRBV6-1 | CASSEGGSPLHF | TGTGCCAGCAGTGAAGGCGGATCACCCCTCCACTTT
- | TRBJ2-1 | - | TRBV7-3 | CASSERPSRGLYNEQFF | TGTGCCAGCAGCGAACGGCCCTCTAGAGGGCTTTACAATGAGCAGTTCTTC
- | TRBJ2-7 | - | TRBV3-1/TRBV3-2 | CASSPRSPNEQYF | TGTGCCAGCAGCCCCCGGAGTCCCAACGAGCAGTACTTC
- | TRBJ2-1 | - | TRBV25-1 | CASSNLHRVSDEQFF | TGTGCCAGCAGCAATCTTCACAGGGTTTCGGATGAGCAGTTCTTC
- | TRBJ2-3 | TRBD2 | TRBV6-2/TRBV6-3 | CASSNGISGGSTDTQYF | TGTGCCAGCAGCAACGGTATTAGCGGGGGGAGCACAGATACGCAGTATTTT
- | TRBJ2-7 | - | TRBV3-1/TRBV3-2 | CASSQGVGAHEQYF | TGTGCCAGCAGCCAAGGGGTGGGGGCACACGAGCAGTACTTC
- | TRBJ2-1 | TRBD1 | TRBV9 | CASSEETGGKTVLYNEQFF | TGTGCCAGCAGCGAAGAGACAGGGGGAAAAACCGTCCTTTACAATGAGCAGTTCTTC
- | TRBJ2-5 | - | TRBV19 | CASSPTAGTTQETQYF | TGTGCCAGTAGTCCCACCGCCGGGACAACCCAAGAGACCCAGTACTTC
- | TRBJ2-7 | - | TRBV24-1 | CATSGPGVGQGYEQYF | TGTGCCACCAGTGGCCCCGGGGTGGGACAAGGCTACGAGCAGTACTTC
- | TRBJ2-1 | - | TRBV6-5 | CASSYLIRGNEQFF | TGTGCCAGCAGTTACTTGATCAGGGGTAATGAGCAGTTCTTC
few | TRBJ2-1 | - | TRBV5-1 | CASRMQGTNEQFF | TGCGCCAGCAGGATGCAGGGAACCAATGAGCAGTTCTTC
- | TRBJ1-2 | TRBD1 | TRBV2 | CASMTGQYIYGYTF | TGTGCCAGCATGACGGGACAGTACATCTATGGCTACACCTTC
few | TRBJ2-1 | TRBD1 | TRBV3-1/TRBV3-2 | CASSQEGTGEEFF | TGTGCCAGCAGCCAAGAGGGGACAGGGGAGGAGTTCTTC
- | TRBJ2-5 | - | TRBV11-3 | CASSLYGQETQYF | TGTGCCAGCAGCTTGTACGGCCAAGAGACCCAGTACTTC
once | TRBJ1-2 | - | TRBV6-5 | CASRTPNYGYTF | TGTGCCAGCCGGACACCGAACTATGGCTACACCTTC
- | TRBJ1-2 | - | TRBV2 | CASSPEGLGGYTF | TGTGCCAGCAGCCCCGAAGGCCTCGGGGGCTACACCTTC
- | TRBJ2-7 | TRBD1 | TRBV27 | CASRSRDRGHEQYF | TGTGCCAGCAGGAGCCGGGACAGGGGCCACGAGCAGTACTTC
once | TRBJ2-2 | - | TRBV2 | CASTRRVPPGELFF | TGTGCCAGCACCCGCAGGGTACCCCCCGGGGAGCTGTTTTTT
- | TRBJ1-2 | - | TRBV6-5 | CASSYSARGGYGYTF | TGTGCCAGCAGTTACTCCGCCAGGGGTGGATATGGCTACACCTTC
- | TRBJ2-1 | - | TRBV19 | CASSEITSSGAEQFF | TGTGCCAGTAGTGAAATTACTAGCAGCGGTGCTGAGCAGTTCTTC
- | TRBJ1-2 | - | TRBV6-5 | CASREGAGTVYGYTF | TGTGCCAGCAGGGAGGGAGCTGGGACGGTTTATGGCTACACCTTC
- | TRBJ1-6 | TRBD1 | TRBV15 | CATSRGDRNSPLHF | TGTGCCACCAGCAGAGGGGACAGGAATTCACCCCTCCACTTT
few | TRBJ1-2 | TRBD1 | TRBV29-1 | CSAVPGQGAYGYTF | TGCAGCGCCGTACCGGGACAGGGGGCCTATGGCTACACCTTC
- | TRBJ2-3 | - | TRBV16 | CASSQRRIHQYF | TGTGCCAGCAGCCAACGGCGGATCCACCAGTATTTT
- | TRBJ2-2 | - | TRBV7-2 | CASSSSSATNTGELFF | TGTGCCAGCAGCTCCTCAAGCGCGACGAACACCGGGGAGCTGTTTTTT
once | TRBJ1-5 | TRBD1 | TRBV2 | CASSARTGRGWGNQPQHF | TGTGCCAGCAGCGCCAGGACAGGCCGAGGATGGGGCAATCAGCCCCAGCATTTT
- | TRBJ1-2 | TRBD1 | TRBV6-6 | CASSWGGQDGYTF | TGTGCCAGCAGTTGGGGGGGACAGGATGGCTACACCTTC
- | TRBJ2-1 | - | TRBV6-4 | CASSASSMSSYNEQFF | TGTGCCAGCAGCGCTTCGAGTATGAGCTCCTACAATGAGCAGTTCTTC
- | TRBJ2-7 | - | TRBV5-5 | CASSYLETDAYEQYF | TGTGCCAGCAGCTACCTCGAGACAGATGCCTACGAGCAGTACTTC
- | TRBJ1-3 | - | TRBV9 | CASSAPGTFSGNTIYF | TGTGCCAGCAGCGCGCCTGGGACATTCTCTGGAAACACCATATATTTT
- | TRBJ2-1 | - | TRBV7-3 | CASSLTLVGEQFF | TGTGCCAGCAGCTTAACCCTCGTCGGTGAGCAGTTCTTC
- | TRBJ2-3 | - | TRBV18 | CASSAVQVTSGGGTDTQYF | TGTGCCAGCTCCGCGGTCCAGGTCACCAGCGGTGGGGGCACAGATACGCAGTATTTT
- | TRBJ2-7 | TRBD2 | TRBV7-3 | CASSLAGGASYEQYF | TGTGCCAGCAGCTTAGCCGGGGGGGCCTCCTACGAGCAGTACTTC
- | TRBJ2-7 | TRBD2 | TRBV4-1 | CASSTSGGALYEQYF | TGCGCCAGCAGCACTAGCGGGGGGGCCCTCTACGAGCAGTACTTC
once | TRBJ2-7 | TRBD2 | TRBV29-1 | CSASRAAGSLEQYF | TGCAGCGCGTCGAGGGCAGCGGGGTCGCTCGAGCAGTACTTC
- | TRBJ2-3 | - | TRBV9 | CASTKGVLTDTQYF | TGTGCCAGCACCAAAGGGGTCCTCACAGATACGCAGTATTTT
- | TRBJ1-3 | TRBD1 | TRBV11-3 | CASSLQGKPGNTIYF | TGTGCCAGCAGCCTACAGGGGAAGCCTGGAAACACCATATATTTT
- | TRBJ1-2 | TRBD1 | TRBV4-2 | CASSQTGTGGNYGYTF | TGTGCCAGCAGCCAGACAGGGACAGGGGGAAACTATGGCTACACCTTC
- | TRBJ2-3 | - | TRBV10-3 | CAISESGQRVTDTQYF | TGTGCCATCAGTGAGTCAGGACAGAGGGTCACAGATACGCAGTATTTT
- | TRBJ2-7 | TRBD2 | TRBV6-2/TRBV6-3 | CASSYSSWGSGVEQYF | TGTGCCAGCAGTTACTCGAGTTGGGGTAGCGGGGTCGAGCAGTACTTC
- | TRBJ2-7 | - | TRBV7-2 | CASSLVRGTGGEQYF | TGTGCCAGCAGCTTAGTCCGGGGGACTGGCGGGGAGCAGTACTTC
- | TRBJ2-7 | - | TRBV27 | CASSLGGTWTHEQYF | TGTGCCAGCAGTTTGGGAGGGACATGGACCCACGAGCAGTACTTC
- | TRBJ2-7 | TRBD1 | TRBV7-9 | CASSPGQGINEQYF | TGTGCCAGCAGCCCGGGACAGGGGATCAACGAGCAGTACTTC
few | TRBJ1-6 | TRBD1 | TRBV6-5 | CATRRQGAHPLHF | TGTGCCACCCGACGGCAGGGGGCTCATCCCCTCCACTTT
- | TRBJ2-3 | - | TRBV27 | CASIQSHGTDTQYF | TGTGCCAGCATCCAGTCCCACGGCACAGATACGCAGTATTTT
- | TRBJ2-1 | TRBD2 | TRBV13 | CASSLSSGYYNEQFF | TGTGCCAGCAGCTTATCTAGCGGGTATTACAATGAGCAGTTCTTC
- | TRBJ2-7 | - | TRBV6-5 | CASSTYEQYF | TGTGCCAGCAGCACTTACGAGCAGTACTTC
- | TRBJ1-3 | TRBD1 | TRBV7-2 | CASSRDSSSGNTIYF | TGTGCCAGCAGCCGGGACAGCAGCTCTGGAAACACCATATATTTT
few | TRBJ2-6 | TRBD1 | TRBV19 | CASSIGQAGANVLTF | TGTGCCAGTAGTATCGGACAGGCTGGGGCCAACGTCCTGACTTTC
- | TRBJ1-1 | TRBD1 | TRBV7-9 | CASSSGQVNTEAFF | TGTGCCAGCAGCTCTGGACAGGTGAACACTGAAGCTTTCTTT
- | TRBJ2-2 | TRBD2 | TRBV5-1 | CASSPTTSGGGELFF | TGCGCCAGCAGCCCGACGACTAGCGGGGGCGGGGAGCTGTTTTTT
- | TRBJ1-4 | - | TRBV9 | CASSASTTAGFGGSEKLFF | TGTGCCAGCAGCGCTTCAACAACCGCTGGTTTTGGGGGGAGTGAAAAACTGTTTTTT
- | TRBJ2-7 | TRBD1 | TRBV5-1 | CASSWGGQGTYEQYF | TGCGCCAGCAGCTGGGGGGGACAGGGGACCTACGAGCAGTACTTC
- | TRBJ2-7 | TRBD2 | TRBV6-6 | CASFGLAGTWEQYF | TGTGCCAGCTTCGGGCTAGCGGGGACCTGGGAGCAGTACTTC
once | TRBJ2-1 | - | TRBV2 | CASSDPMSSYNEQFF | TGTGCCAGCAGTGACCCTATGAGCTCCTACAATGAGCAGTTCTTC